Each of the 11 T cell receptor beta chains below was sequenced from the same sample in a study of T cell responses to AZD1222 COVID-19 vaccine. Sequencing used immunoSEQ multiplex PCR; TCRdb keeps in-frame clones, though not all of them. The repertoire includes 140,000 to 150,000 clones, under 95% of them detected once, and 5.2% sits in the top ten. The sequences come from peripheral blood, collected on day 0 of AZD1222 vaccination. Every receptor here comes from an adult in good health.

The chain couples TRBV12-3 or TRBV12-4 to TRBJ1-2, with a tentative D call TRBD1 (5 bases). The CDR3 is made up of 13 amino acids. The V and J ends lost 6 bases and 8 bases respectively, with 16 bases between them. The CDR3 loop reads CASSRNGGGGYTF. In nucleotides, the CDR3 is TGTGCCAGCAGCCGGAATGGGGGGGGAGGCTACACCTTC.

V and J are TRBV15 and TRBJ2-7; perhaps D is TRBD1 or TRBD2 (5 bases each). There are 15 residues in the CDR3. V dropped 5 bases and J dropped 3 bases, with 17 bases sitting between them. Germline CDR1 is LNHNV and CDR2 is YYDKDF (reference sequence). Here the CDR3 reads CATSAGRARSYEQYF. The DNA for the CDR3 is TGTGCCACCAGCGCAGGGCGGGCAAGAAGCTACGAGCAGTACTTC.

The chain carries TRBV15 and TRBJ2-3, with D unresolved. Between the trimmed V and J ends, which lost 1 base and 3 bases, there was a span of 11 bases. The CDR3 has 15 amino acids. The germline CDR1 and CDR2 sequences are LNHNV and YYDKDF (reference sequence). The CDR3 reads CATSRAVGRTDTQYF. The DNA for the CDR3 is TGTGCCACCAGCAGAGCTGTTGGCAGAACAGATACGCAGTATTTT.

The chain employs TRBV6-2 or TRBV6-3 and TRBJ1-2; no definite D call. CDR3 length: 14 amino acids. CDR1 and CDR2 from the germline V gene are MNHEY and SVGEGT. Trimming shortened V by 5 bases and J by 8 bases, and 18 bases separated the two germline ends. CDR3 protein: CASSDTDPNKGYTF. The CDR3 DNA follows: TGTGCCAGCAGTGACACGGACCCTAACAAAGGCTACACCTTC.

The chain has TRBV6-1 and TRBJ2-1; 8 bases fit TRBD2. The germline V gene has CDR1 MNHNS and CDR2 SASEGT. After removal of 0 bases from V and 0 bases from J, the junction contained 7 bases not matched to a gene. The CDR3 consists of 18 residues. CDR3 loop: CASSEAPTSASSYNEQFF. As DNA, the CDR3 is TGTGCCAGCAGTGAAGCTCCGACTAGCGCGAGCTCCTACAATGAGCAGTTCTTC.

The chain combines TRBV9 with TRBJ1-1, with D hard to call. Trimming took off 0 bases at V and 1 base at J, with 13 bases between the two ends. Germline V gene data show CDR1 as SGDLS and CDR2 as YYNGEE. The CDR3 loop spans 16 amino acids. This CDR3 reads CASSVAPLARNTEAFF. CDR3 DNA: TGTGCCAGCAGCGTAGCCCCGCTGGCTCGGAACACTGAAGCTTTCTTT.

The V and J genes are TRBV11-2 and TRBJ2-3; D assignment may be TRBD1 or TRBD2 (6 bases each). This CDR3 has 16 residues. The V end was cut by 2 bases, the J end by 10 bases, with 22 bases between. The V gene's germline CDR1 is SGHAT and CDR2 FQNNGV. This chain's CDR3 is CASSLRVSGGPLPQYF. CDR3 coding DNA: TGTGCCAGCAGCTTACGAGTAAGTGGGGGGCCACTGCCGCAGTATTTT.

The genes are TRBV19 and TRBJ2-6, with TRBD1 identical over 9 bases. CDR3 length: 17 residues. Germline values: CDR1 LNHDA, CDR2 SQIVND (reference sequence). J lost 2 bases, V lost 4 bases, and 6 bases had no gene match. The CDR3 loop reads CASSTTGGEAGANVLTF. The CDR3 DNA is TGTGCCAGTAGTACTACAGGGGGCGAGGCTGGGGCCAACGTCCTGACTTTC.

V gene TRBV28 combines with J gene TRBJ2-1; 10 bases match TRBD2. V lost 8 bases and J lost 3; bases outside the gene matches: 1. The CDR3 consists of 13 residues. Germline-derived CDR1 and CDR2 are MDHEN and SYDVKM. The CDR3 spells CASRTSGYNEQFF. The CDR3 DNA is TGTGCCAGCCGGACTAGCGGCTACAATGAGCAGTTCTTC.

In this sample, this clone turned up a few times. J is TRBJ1-2 and V is TRBV18, with D perhaps matching TRBD1 (5 bases). The germline V and J ends were trimmed by 4 bases and 6 bases, with 18 bases remaining between them. The CDR3 loop spans 15 amino acids. The V gene's germline CDR1 is KGHSH and CDR2 LQKENI. The CDR3 DNA sequence: TGTGCCAGCTCACGCATACATAAGACAGAGGATGGCTACACCTTC. Encoded protein: CASSRIHKTEDGYTF.

The chain carries TRBV28 and TRBJ2-3; perhaps TRBD2 as D (6 bases). From germline, CDR1 is MDHEN and CDR2 SYDVKM. The CDR3 runs to 16 residues. Between the trimmed V and J ends, which lost 2 bases and 6 bases, there was a span of 18 bases. The chain's CDR3 is CASSLGSSTGVDTQYF. The DNA for the CDR3 is TGTGCCAGCAGTTTAGGGTCAAGCACGGGAGTGGATACGCAGTATTTT. Together with reference TRBV28 and TRBJ2-3, the CDR3 gives the full variable domain: DVKVTQSSRYLVKRTGEKVFLECVQDMDHENMFWYRQDPGLGLRLIYFSYDVKMKEKGDIPEGYSVSREKKERFSLILESASTNQTSMYLCASSLGSSTGVDTQYFGPGTRLTVL.